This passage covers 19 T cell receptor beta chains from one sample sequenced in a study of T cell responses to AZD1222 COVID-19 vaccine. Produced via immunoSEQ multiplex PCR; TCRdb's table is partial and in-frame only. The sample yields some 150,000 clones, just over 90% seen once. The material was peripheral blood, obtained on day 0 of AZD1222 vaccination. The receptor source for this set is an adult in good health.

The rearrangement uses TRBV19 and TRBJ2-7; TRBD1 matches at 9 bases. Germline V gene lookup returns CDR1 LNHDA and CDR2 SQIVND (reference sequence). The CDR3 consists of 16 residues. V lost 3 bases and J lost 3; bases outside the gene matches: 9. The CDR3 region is CASSITATGGFYEQYF. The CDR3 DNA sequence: TGTGCCAGTAGTATTACCGCGACAGGGGGGTTCTACGAGCAGTACTTC.

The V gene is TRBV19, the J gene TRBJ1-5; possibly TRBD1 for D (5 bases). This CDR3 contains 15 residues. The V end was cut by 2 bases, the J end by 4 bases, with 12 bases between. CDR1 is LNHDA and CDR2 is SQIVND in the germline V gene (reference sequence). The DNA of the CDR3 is TGTGCCAGTAGTATATCTGGGGGGAGGAATCAGCCCCAGCATTTT. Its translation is CASSISGGRNQPQHF.

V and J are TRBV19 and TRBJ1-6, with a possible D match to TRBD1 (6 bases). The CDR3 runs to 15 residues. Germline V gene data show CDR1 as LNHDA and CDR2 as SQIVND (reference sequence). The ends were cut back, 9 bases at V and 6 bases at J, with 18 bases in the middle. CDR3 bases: TGTGCCAGCAAGTTGTCCGACAGGCTTAATTCACCCCTCCACTTT. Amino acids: CASKLSDRLNSPLHF.

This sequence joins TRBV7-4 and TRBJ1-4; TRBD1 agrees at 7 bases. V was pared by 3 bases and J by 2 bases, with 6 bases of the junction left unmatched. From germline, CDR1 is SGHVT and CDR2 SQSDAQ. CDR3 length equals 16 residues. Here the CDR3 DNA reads TGTGCCAGCAGCTTCGGACAGGCGGATACTAATGAAAAACTGTTTTTT. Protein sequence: CASSFGQADTNEKLFF. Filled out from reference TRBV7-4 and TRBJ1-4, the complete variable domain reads GAGVSQSPRYKVAKRGRDVALRCDSISGHVTLYWYRQTLGQGSEVLTYSQSDAQRDKSGRPSGRFSAERPERSVSTLKIQRTEQGDSAVYLCASSFGQADTNEKLFFGSGTQLSVL.

CDR3 nucleotide sequence: TGCGCCAGCAGTCTACCAGGGGTGGGAAACACCATATATTTT. This sequence encodes CASSLPGVGNTIYF. The chain has TRBV10-2 and TRBJ1-3; TRBD1 might be the D (6 bases). The CDR3 is 14 residues long. CDR1 WSHSY and CDR2 SAAADI come from the germline V gene. Deletions cut 5 bases from V and 4 bases from J, with 12 bases between.

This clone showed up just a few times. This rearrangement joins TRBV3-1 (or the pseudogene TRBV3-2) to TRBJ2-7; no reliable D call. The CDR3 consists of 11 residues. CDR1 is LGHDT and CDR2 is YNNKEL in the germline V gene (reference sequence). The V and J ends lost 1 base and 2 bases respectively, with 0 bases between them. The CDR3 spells CASSQAYEQYF. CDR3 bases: TGTGCCAGCAGCCAAGCCTACGAGCAGTACTTC.

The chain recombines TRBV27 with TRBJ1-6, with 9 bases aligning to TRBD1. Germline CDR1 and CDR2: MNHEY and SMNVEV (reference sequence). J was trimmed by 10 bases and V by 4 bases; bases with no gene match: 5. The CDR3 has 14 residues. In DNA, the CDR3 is TGTGCCAGCAGTTGGGACAGGGAGGGCTCACCCCTCCACTTT. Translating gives CASSWDREGSPLHF.

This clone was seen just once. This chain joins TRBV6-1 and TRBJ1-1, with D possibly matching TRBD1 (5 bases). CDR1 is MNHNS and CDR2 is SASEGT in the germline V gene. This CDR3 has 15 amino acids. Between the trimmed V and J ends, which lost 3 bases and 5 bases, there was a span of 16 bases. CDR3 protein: CASSDPSRGKTEAFF. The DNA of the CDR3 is TGTGCCAGCAGTGACCCCTCGCGGGGGAAAACTGAAGCTTTCTTT.

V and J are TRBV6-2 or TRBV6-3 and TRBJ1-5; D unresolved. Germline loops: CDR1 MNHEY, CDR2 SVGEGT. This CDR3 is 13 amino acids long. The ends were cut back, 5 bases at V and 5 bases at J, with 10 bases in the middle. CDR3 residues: CASSQPRDQPQHF. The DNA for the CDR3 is TGTGCCAGCAGTCAACCCCGGGATCAGCCCCAGCATTTT.

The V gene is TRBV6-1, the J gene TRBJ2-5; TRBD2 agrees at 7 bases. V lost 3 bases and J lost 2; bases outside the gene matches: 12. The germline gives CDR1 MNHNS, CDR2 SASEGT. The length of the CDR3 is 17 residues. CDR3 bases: TGTGCCAGCAGTGAGACGATGAGGGCTAGCGGTCAAGAGACCCAGTACTTC. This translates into CASSETMRASGQETQYF.

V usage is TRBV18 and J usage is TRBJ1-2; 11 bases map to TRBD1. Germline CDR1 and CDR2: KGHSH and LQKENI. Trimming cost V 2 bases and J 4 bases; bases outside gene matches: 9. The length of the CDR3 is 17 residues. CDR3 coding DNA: TGTGCCAGCTCACCATACTCGGGACAGGGGGGATCCTATGGCTACACCTTC. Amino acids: CASSPYSGQGGSYGYTF.

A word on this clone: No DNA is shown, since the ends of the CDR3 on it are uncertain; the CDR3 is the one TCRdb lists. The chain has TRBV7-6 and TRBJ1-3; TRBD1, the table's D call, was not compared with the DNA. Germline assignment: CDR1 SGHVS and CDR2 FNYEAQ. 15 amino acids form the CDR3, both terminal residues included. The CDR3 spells CASSFGPGGGNTIYF.

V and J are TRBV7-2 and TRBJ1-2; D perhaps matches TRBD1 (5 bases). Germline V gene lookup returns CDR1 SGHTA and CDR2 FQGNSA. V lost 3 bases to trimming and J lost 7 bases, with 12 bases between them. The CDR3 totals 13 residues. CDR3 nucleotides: TGTGCCAGCAGCTTCGAAGGGGTTCGTGGCTACACCTTC. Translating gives CASSFEGVRGYTF.

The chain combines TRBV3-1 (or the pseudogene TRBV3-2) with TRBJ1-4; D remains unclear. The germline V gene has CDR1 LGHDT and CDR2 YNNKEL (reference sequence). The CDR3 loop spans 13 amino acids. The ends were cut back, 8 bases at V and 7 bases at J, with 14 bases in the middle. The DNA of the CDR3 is TGTGCCAGCGGAGGTGGGGTAGTTGAAAAACTGTTTTTT. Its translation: CASGGGVVEKLFF.

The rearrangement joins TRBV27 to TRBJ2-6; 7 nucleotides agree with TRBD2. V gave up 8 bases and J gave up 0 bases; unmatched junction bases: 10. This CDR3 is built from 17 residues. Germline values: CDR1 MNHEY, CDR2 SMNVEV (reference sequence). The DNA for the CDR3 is TGTGCCAGCCGGCTCAGCGGGGTTAGCTCTGGGGCCAACGTCCTGACTTTC. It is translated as CASRLSGVSSGANVLTF.

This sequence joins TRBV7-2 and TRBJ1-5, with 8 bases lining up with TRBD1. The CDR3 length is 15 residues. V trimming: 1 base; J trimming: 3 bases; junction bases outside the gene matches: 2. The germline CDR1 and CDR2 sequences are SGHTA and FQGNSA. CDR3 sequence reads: CASSLGDRLNQPQHF. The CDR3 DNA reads TGTGCCAGCAGCTTAGGGGACAGGCTCAATCAGCCCCAGCATTTT.

The CDR3 nucleotides are TGTGCCAGCAGAACCGACAGGGCGGAAAACACTGAAGCTTTCTTT. This codes for CASRTDRAENTEAFF. The genes are TRBV5-4 and TRBJ1-1; 7 bases match TRBD1. CDR1 and CDR2 (germline): SGHNT, YYREEE (reference sequence). CDR3 length: 15 amino acids. V lost 5 bases, J lost 2 bases, and 9 bases stayed unmatched.

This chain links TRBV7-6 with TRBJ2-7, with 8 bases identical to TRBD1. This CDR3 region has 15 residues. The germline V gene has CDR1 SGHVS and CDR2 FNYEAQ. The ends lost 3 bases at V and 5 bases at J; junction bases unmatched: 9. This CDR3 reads CASSLPDRGPHEQYF. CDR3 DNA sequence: TGTGCCAGCAGCTTGCCCGACAGGGGCCCCCACGAGCAGTACTTC.

CDR3 protein: CASRVTSGIRQETQYF. The CDR3 DNA is TGTGCCAGCAGGGTGACTAGCGGGATAAGACAAGAGACCCAGTACTTC. This sequence joins TRBV2 and TRBJ2-5; 11 nucleotides align to TRBD2. Germline CDR1 reads SNHLY; CDR2 reads FYNNEI. CDR3 length: 16 amino acids. V lost 6 bases and J lost 2; bases outside the gene matches: 8.